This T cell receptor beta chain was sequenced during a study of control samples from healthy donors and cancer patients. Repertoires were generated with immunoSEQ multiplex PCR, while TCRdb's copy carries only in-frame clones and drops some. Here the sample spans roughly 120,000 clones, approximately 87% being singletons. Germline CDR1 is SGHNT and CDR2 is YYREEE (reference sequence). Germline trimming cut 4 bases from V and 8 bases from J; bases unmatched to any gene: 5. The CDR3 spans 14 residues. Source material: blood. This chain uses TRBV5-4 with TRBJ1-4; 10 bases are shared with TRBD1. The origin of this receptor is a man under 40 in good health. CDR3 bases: TGTGCCAGCAGCACCGGACAGGGGGGGGAAAAACTGTTTTTT. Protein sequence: CASSTGQGGEKLFF. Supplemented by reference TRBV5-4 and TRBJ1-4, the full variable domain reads ETGVTQSPTHLIKTRGQQVTLRCSSQSGHNTVSWYQQALGQGPQFIFQYYREEENGRGNFPPRFSGLQFPNYSSELNVNALELDDSALYLCASSTGQGGEKLFFGSGTQLSVL.